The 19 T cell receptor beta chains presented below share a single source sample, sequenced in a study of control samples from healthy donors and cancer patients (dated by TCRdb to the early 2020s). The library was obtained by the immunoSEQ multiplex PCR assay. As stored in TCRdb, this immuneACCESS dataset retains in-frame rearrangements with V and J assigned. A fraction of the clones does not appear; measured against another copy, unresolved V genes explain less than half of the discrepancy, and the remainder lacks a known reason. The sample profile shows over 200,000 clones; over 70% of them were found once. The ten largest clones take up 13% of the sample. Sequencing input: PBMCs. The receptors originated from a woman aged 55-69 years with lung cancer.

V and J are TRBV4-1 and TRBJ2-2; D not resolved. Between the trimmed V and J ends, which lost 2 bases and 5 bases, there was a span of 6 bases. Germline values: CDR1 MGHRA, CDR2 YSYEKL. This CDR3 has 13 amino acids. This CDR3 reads CASSQTATGELFF. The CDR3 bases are TGCGCCAGCAGCCAAACAGCTACCGGGGAGCTGTTTTTT.

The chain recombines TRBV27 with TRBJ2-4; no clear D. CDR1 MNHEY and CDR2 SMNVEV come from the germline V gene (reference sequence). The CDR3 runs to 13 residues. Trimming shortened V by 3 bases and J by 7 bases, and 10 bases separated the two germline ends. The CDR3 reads CASSFRLNNIQYF. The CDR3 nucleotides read TGTGCCAGCAGTTTTAGGCTTAACAACATTCAGTACTTC.

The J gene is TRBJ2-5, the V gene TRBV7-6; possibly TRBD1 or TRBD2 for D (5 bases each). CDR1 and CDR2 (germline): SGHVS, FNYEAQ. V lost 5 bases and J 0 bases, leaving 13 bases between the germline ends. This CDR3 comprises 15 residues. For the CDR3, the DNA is TGTGCCAGCAGCCCCCCTAGGGACCACCAAGAGACCCAGTACTTC. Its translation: CASSPPRDHQETQYF.

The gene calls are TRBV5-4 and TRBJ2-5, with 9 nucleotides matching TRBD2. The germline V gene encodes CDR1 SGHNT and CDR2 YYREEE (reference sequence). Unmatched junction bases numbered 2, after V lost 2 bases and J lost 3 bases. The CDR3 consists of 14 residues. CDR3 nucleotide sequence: TGTGCCAGCAGCTTTCCTAGCGGGGAAGAGACCCAGTACTTC. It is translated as CASSFPSGEETQYF.

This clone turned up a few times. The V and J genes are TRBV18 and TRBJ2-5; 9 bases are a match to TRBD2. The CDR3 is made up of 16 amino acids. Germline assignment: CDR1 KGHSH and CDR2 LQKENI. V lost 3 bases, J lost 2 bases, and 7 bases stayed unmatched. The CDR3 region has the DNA TGTGCCAGCTCACCCCAGGAAGCGGGGGGTCAAGAGACCCAGTACTTC. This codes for CASSPQEAGGQETQYF.

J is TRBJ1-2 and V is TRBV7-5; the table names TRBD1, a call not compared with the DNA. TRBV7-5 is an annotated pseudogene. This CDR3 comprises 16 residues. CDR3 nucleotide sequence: TGTGCCAGAAGCTTAGCTGGTCAGGGGGTGTTCTATGGCTACACCTTC. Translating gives CARSLAGQGVFYGYTF.

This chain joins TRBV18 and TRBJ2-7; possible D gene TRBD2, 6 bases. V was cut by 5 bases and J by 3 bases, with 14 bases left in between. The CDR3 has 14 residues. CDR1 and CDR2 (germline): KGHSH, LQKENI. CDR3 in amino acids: CASSLNMGLYEQYF. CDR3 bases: TGTGCCAGCTCATTAAACATGGGACTCTACGAGCAGTACTTC.

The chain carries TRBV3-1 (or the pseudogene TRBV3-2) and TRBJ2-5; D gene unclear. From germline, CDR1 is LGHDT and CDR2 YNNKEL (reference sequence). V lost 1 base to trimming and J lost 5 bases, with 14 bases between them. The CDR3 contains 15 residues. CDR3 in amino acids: CASSQGPISRETQYF. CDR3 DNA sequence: TGTGCCAGCAGCCAAGGCCCGATCTCTCGGGAGACCCAGTACTTC.

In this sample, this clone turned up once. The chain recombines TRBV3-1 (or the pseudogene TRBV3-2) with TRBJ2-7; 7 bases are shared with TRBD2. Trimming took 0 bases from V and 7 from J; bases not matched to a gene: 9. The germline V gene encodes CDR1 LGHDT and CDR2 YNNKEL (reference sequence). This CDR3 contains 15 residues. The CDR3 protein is CASSQDLAGAREQYF. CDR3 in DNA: TGTGCCAGCAGCCAAGATCTGGCGGGAGCGAGGGAGCAGTACTTC.

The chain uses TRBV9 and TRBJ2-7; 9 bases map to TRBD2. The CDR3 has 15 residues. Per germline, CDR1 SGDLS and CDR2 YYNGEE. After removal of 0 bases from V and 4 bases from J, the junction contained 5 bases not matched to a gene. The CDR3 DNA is TGTGCCAGCAGCGTAGCCATAGCGGGAGCTTACGAGCAGTACTTC. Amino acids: CASSVAIAGAYEQYF.

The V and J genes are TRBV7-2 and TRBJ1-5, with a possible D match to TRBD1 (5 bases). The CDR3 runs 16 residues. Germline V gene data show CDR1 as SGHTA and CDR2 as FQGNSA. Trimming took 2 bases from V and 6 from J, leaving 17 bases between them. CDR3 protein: CASSLLGQGAVQPQHF. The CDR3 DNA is TGTGCCAGCAGCTTACTCGGACAAGGGGCCGTTCAGCCCCAGCATTTT.

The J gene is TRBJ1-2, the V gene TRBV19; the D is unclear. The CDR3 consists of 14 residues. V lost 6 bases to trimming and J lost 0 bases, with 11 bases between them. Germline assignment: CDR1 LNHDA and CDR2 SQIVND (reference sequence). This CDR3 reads CASRPSSSNYGYTF. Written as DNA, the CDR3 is TGTGCCAGTAGGCCTAGCTCGTCTAACTATGGCTACACCTTC. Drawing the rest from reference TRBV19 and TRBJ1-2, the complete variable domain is DGGITQSPKYLFRKEGQNVTLSCEQNLNHDAMYWYRQDPGQGLRLIYYSQIVNDFQKGDIAEGYSVSREKKESFPLTVTSAQKNPTAFYLCASRPSSSNYGYTFGSGTRLTVV.

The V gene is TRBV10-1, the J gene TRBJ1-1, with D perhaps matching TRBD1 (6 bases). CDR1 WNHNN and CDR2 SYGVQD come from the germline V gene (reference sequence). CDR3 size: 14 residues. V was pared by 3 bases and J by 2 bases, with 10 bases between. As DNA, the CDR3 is TGCGCCAGCAGTGAATCAGGGGTCAACACTGAAGCTTTCTTT. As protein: CASSESGVNTEAFF.

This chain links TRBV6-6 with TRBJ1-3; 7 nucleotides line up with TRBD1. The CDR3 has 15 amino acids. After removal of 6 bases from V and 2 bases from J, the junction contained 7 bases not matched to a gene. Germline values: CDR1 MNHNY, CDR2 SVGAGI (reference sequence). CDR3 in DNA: TGTGCCAGCAGCCATATGACAGGGCCTGGAAACACCATATATTTT. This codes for CASSHMTGPGNTIYF.

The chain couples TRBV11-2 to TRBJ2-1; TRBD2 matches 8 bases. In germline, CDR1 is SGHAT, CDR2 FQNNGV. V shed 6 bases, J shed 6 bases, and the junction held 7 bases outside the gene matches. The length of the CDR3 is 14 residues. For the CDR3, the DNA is TGTGCCAGCAGTAGTAGCGGGAATTTCAATGAGCAGTTCTTC. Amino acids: CASSSSGNFNEQFF.

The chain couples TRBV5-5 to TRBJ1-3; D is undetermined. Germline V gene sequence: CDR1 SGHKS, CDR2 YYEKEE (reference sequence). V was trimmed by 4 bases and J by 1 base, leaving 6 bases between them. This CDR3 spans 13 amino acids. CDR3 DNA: TGTGCCAGCAGCCCCGATTCTGGAAACACCATATATTTT. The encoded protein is CASSPDSGNTIYF.

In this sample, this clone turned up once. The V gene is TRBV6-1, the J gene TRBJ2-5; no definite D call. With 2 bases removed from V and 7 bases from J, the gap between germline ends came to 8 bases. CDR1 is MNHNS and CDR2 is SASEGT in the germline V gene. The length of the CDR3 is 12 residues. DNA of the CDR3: TGTGCCAGCAGTGAACCGCAAAGGACCCAGTACTTC. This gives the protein CASSEPQRTQYF.

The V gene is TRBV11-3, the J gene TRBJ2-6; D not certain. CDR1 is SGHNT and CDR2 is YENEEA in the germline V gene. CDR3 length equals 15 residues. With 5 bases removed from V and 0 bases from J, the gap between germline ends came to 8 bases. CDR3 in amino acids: CASSPRSSGANVLTF. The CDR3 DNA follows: TGTGCCAGCAGCCCGAGGAGCTCTGGGGCCAACGTCCTGACTTTC.

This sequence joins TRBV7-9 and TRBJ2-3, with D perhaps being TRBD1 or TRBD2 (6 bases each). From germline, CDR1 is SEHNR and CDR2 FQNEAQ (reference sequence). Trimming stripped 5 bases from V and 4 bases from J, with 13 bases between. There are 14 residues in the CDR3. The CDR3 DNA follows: TGTGCCAGCAGCCCCGTGGGGGGCGCAGATACGCAGTATTTT. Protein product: CASSPVGGADTQYF.